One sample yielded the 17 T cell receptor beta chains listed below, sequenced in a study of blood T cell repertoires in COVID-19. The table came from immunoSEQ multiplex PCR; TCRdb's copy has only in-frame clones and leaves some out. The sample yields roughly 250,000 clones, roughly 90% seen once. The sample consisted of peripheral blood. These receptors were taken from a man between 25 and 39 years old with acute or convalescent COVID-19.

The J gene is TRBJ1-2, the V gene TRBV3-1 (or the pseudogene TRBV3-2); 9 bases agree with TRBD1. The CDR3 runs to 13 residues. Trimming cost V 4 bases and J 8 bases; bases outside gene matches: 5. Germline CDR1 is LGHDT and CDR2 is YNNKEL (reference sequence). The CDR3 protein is CASSLRTGVGYTF. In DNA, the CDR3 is TGTGCCAGCAGCCTCCGGACAGGGGTAGGCTACACCTTC.

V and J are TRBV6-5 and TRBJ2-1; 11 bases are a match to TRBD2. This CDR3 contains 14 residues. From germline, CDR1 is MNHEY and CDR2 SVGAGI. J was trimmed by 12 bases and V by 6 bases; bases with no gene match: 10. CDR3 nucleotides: TGTGCCAGCAGCTCCGGGACTAGCGGTACAGCGCAGTTCTTC. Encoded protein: CASSSGTSGTAQFF.

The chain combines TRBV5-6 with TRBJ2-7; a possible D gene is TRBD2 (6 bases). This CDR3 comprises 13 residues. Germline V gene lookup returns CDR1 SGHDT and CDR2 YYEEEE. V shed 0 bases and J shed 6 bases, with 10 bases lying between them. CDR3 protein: CASSLEWDSEQYF. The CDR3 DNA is TGTGCCAGCAGCTTGGAGTGGGACTCCGAGCAGTACTTC.

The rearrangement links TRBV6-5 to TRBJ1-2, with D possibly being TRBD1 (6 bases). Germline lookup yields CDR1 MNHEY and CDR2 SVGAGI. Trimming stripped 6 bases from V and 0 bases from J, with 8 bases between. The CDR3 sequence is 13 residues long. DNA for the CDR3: TGTGCCAGCAGAACAGGGTCTAACTATGGCTACACCTTC. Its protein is CASRTGSNYGYTF.

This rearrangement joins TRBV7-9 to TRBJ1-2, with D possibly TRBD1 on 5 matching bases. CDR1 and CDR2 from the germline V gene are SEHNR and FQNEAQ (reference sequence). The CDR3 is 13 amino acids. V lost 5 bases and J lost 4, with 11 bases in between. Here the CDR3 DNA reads TGTGCCAGCAGCCGCGGGGCTTTCTATGGCTACACCTTC. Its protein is CASSRGAFYGYTF.

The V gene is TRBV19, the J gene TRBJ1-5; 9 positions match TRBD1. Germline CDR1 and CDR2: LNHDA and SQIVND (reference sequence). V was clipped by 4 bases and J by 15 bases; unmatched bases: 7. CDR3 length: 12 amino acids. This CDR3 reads CASSSWDRERHF. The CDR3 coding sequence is TGTGCCAGTAGTAGCTGGGACAGGGAGAGGCATTTT.

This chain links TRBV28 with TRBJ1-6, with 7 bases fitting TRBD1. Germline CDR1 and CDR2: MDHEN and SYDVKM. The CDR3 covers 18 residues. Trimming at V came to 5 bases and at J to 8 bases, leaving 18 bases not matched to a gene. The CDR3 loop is CASSAGTERPWVDSPLHF. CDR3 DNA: TGTGCCAGCAGTGCCGGGACAGAACGCCCCTGGGTGGATTCACCCCTCCACTTT. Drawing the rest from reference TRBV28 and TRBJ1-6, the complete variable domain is DVKVTQSSRYLVKRTGEKVFLECVQDMDHENMFWYRQDPGLGLRLIYFSYDVKMKEKGDIPEGYSVSREKKERFSLILESASTNQTSMYLCASSAGTERPWVDSPLHFGNGTRLTVT.

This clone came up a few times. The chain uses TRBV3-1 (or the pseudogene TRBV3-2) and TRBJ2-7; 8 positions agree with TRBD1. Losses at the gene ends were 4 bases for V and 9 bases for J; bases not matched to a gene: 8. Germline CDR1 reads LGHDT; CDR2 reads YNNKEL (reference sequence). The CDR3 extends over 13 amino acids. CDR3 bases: TGTGCCAGCAGCCCATTGACAGGGGCGCTGCAGTACTTC. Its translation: CASSPLTGALQYF.

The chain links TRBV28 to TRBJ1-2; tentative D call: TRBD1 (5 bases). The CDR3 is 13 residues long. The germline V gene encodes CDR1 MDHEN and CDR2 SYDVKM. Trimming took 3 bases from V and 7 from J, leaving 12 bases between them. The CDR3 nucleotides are TGTGCCAGCAGTTTTCGGGGGACGGCTGGCTACACCTTC. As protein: CASSFRGTAGYTF.

CDR3 amino acids: CASGQGLTDTQYF. CDR3 nucleotide sequence: TGTGCCAGTGGACAGGGACTCACAGATACGCAGTATTTT. This chain joins TRBV19 and TRBJ2-3, with 8 bases that match TRBD1. Germline V gives CDR1 LNHDA, CDR2 SQIVND (reference sequence). V lost 8 bases, J lost 2 bases, and 3 bases stayed unmatched. There are 13 residues in the CDR3.

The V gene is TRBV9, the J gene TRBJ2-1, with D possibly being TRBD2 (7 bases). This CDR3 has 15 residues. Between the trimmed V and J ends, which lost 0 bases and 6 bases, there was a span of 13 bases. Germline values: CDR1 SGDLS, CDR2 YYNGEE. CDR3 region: CASSVVSGGFNEQFF. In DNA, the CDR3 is TGTGCCAGCAGCGTAGTGTCGGGGGGCTTCAATGAGCAGTTCTTC.

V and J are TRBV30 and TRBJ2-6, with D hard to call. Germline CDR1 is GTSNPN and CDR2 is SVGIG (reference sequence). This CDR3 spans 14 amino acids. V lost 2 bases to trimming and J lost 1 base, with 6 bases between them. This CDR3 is CAWSWRSGANVLTF. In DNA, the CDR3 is TGTGCCTGGAGTTGGCGGTCTGGGGCCAACGTCCTGACTTTC. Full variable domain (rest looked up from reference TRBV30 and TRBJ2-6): SQTIHQWPATLVQPVGSPLSLECTVEGTSNPNLYWYRQAAGRGLQLLFYSVGIGQISSEVPQNLSASRPQDRQFILSSKKLLLSDSGFYLCAWSWRSGANVLTFGAGSRLTVL.

Here the CDR3 reads CASSFWEGTEETQYF. The CDR3 bases are TGTGCCAGCAGCTTTTGGGAGGGGACGGAAGAGACCCAGTACTTC. The chain uses TRBV11-2 and TRBJ2-5; 7 nucleotides align to TRBD2. The V and J ends lost 3 bases and 3 bases, in that order; junction bases with no gene match: 7. The CDR3 has 15 amino acids. Looked up from germline, CDR1 is SGHAT and CDR2 is FQNNGV.

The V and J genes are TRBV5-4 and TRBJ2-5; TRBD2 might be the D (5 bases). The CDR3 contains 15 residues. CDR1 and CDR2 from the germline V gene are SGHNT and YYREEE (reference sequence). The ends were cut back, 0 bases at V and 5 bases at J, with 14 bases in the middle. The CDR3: CASSLAGGIVETQYF. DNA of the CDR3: TGTGCCAGCAGCTTGGCCGGAGGTATCGTGGAGACCCAGTACTTC.

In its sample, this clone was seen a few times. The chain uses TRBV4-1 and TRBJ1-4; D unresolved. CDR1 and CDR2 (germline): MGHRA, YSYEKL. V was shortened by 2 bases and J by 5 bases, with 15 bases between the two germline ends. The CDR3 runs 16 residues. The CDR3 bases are TGCGCCAGCAGCCAACCCACCCGGGGTGGGAATGAAAAACTGTTTTTT. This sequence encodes CASSQPTRGGNEKLFF.

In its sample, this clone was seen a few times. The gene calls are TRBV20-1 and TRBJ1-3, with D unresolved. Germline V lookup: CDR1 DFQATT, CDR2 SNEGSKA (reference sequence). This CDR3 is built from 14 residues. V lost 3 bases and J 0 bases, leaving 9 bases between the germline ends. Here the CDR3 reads CSASLGSSGNTIYF. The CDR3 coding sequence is TGCAGTGCTAGTCTAGGTAGCTCTGGAAACACCATATATTTT.

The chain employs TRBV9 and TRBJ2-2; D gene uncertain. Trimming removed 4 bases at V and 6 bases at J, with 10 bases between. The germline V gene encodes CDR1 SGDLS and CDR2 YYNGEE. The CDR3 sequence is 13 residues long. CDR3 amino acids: CASSPQNPGELFF. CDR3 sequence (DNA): TGTGCCAGCAGCCCTCAGAATCCCGGGGAGCTGTTTTTT.